The next 21 T cell receptor beta chains were all read from a single sample in a study of cytomegalovirus exposure and HLA in healthy donors. PCR involved 60 Vbeta and 13 Jbeta primers. Repertoires were generated with immunoSEQ multiplex PCR, while TCRdb's copy carries only in-frame clones and drops some. The repertoire consists of about 150,000 clones, with 65% to 90% occurring once and the leading ten covering 1.5% to 2%. The specimen was PBMCs. The source is a woman aged 18-35 years in good health and CMV-seronegative.

The J gene is TRBJ1-5, the V gene TRBV19, with 11 bases aligning to TRBD1. The germline V gene encodes CDR1 LNHDA and CDR2 SQIVND (reference sequence). J gave up 5 bases and V 3 bases, and 6 bases lay outside the gene matches. CDR3 length equals 16 residues. DNA of the CDR3: TGTGCCAGTAGTATGTACGGACAGGGGGCCGATCAGCCCCAGCATTTT. It is translated as CASSMYGQGADQPQHF. Looking up the rest from reference TRBV19 and TRBJ1-5 gives the full variable domain: DGGITQSPKYLFRKEGQNVTLSCEQNLNHDAMYWYRQDPGQGLRLIYYSQIVNDFQKGDIAEGYSVSREKKESFPLTVTSAQKNPTAFYLCASSMYGQGADQPQHFGDGTRLSIL.

The chain carries TRBV10-3 and TRBJ1-2; 8 nucleotides line up with TRBD1. CDR3 length: 14 residues. Trimming removed 3 bases from V and 6 bases from J; junction bases left unmatched: 6. CDR1 and CDR2 from the germline V gene are ENHRY and SYGVKD. CDR3 sequence: CAISDTTGGDGYTF. The CDR3 region has the DNA TGTGCCATCAGTGATACTACAGGGGGGGATGGCTACACCTTC.

The chain links TRBV6-6 to TRBJ2-2; a weak D match, TRBD2 (6 bases). The germline V gene encodes CDR1 MNHNY and CDR2 SVGAGI (reference sequence). The CDR3 has 14 residues. V lost 7 bases to trimming and J lost 6 bases, with 15 bases between them. The CDR3 coding sequence is TGTGCCAGCACCCAAAGTACGGGGGCCGGGGAGCTGTTTTTT. Residues: CASTQSTGAGELFF.

This chain links TRBV4-2 with TRBJ1-2, with 7 bases identical to TRBD1. The CDR3 length is 15 residues. With V trimmed by 3 bases and J by 4 bases, 8 bases remained unmatched. Germline V gene data show CDR1 as LGHNA and CDR2 as YNFKEQ. DNA for the CDR3: TGTGCCAGCAGCCAGGAATACCGGGACAGCTATGGCTACACCTTC. Protein product: CASSQEYRDSYGYTF.

Notes on this clone: Germline and junction disagree at one end, which may indicate a read error. The chain joins TRBV7-9 to TRBJ1-5; D not resolved. CDR1 and CDR2 (germline): SEHNR, FQNEAQ (reference sequence). CDR3 size: 17 residues. The CDR3 DNA reads TGTTCCAGCAGCTTAGGGTTCGGGGAGCGGAGCAATCAGCCCCAGCATTTT. It translates to CSSSLGFGERSNQPQHF.

This chain's CDR3 is CATSRDRDHTEAFF. CDR3 bases: TGTGCCACCAGCAGAGACAGGGATCACACTGAAGCTTTCTTT. The V call is TRBV15, the J call TRBJ1-1, with a weak D call TRBD1 (5 bases). This CDR3 has 14 residues. Germline V CDR1 and CDR2: LNHNV, YYDKDF (reference sequence). Deletions cut 0 bases from V and 3 bases from J, with 8 bases between.

V and J are TRBV2 and TRBJ1-2, with TRBD1 matching over 8 bases. Germline V gene sequence: CDR1 SNHLY, CDR2 FYNNEI. The CDR3 has 14 residues. The V segment lost 6 bases and the J segment 1 base; nucleotides outside the gene matches: 4. CDR3: CASRRTGYNYGYTF. The CDR3 bases are TGTGCCAGCAGGAGGACAGGGTATAACTATGGCTACACCTTC.

The J gene is TRBJ1-5, the V gene TRBV19, with 8 bases matching TRBD1. The CDR3 sequence is 14 residues long. Trimming removed 6 bases from V and 4 bases from J; junction bases left unmatched: 5. The germline V gene encodes CDR1 LNHDA and CDR2 SQIVND (reference sequence). CDR3 sequence reads: CASSFTGGNQPQHF. The DNA for the CDR3 is TGTGCCAGTAGCTTTACAGGGGGTAATCAGCCCCAGCATTTT.

This chain joins TRBV27 and TRBJ2-7; tentatively, D is TRBD2 (5 bases). Trimming stripped 5 bases from V and 1 base from J, with 21 bases between. The CDR3 has 17 residues. The germline CDR1 and CDR2 sequences are MNHEY and SMNVEV (reference sequence). CDR3 sequence (DNA): TGTGCCAGCAGTACCTTAATCGGGGAACCCCTATCCTACGAGCAGTACTTC. Residues: CASSTLIGEPLSYEQYF.

V and J are TRBV27 and TRBJ2-6, with a weak D call TRBD1 (5 bases). V lost 3 bases and J 4 bases, leaving 10 bases between the germline ends. The germline V gene encodes CDR1 MNHEY and CDR2 SMNVEV (reference sequence). This CDR3 is built from 15 residues. CDR3 sequence reads: CASSFRGLGANVLTF. DNA for the CDR3: TGTGCCAGCAGTTTTAGGGGCTTAGGGGCCAACGTCCTGACTTTC.

The rearrangement links TRBV10-3 to TRBJ1-1; D is undetermined. V lost 7 bases and J lost 1, with 7 bases in between. Germline values: CDR1 ENHRY, CDR2 SYGVKD. CDR3 length equals 12 residues. The chain's CDR3 is CAINDGNTEAFF. The CDR3 nucleotides are TGTGCCATCAATGACGGGAACACTGAAGCTTTCTTT.

J is TRBJ2-7 and V is TRBV29-1; no firm D call. This CDR3 contains 12 residues. V lost 4 bases to trimming and J lost 0 bases, with 7 bases between them. Germline values: CDR1 SQVTM, CDR2 ANQGSEA. CDR3 nucleotides: TGCAGCGTTGGTCATAGCTCCTACGAGCAGTACTTC. This translates into CSVGHSSYEQYF.

This chain uses TRBV15 with TRBJ1-5, with D tentatively TRBD1 (6 bases). CDR3 length: 17 residues. CDR1 LNHNV and CDR2 YYDKDF come from the germline V gene (reference sequence). V was cut by 5 bases and J by 0 bases, with 17 bases left in between. The CDR3 DNA reads as TGTGCCACCAGCCGGAAACCTTGGACAGATAGCAATCAGCCCCAGCATTTT. This gives the protein CATSRKPWTDSNQPQHF.

The gene calls are TRBV19 and TRBJ1-2; no firm D call. Trimming removed 5 bases from V and 4 bases from J, with 14 bases in between. Germline lookup yields CDR1 LNHDA and CDR2 SQIVND (reference sequence). This CDR3 has 14 amino acids. The CDR3 bases are TGTGCCAGTAGTGCCGCGGTTGTCGGCTATGGCTACACCTTC. Residues: CASSAAVVGYGYTF.

The CDR3 here is CASRFLAGGTNEQFF. DNA of the CDR3: TGTGCCAGCAGATTTCTAGCGGGAGGGACGAATGAGCAGTTCTTC. The chain links TRBV28 to TRBJ2-1; 12 positions match TRBD2. The CDR3 covers 15 residues. Germline CDR1 and CDR2: MDHEN and SYDVKM. V lost 6 bases, J lost 7 bases, and 7 bases stayed unmatched.

This chain connects TRBV9 to TRBJ2-3, with D unresolved. The germline CDR1 and CDR2 sequences are SGDLS and YYNGEE. V lost 2 bases to trimming and J lost 5 bases, with 12 bases between them. The CDR3 totals 14 residues. CDR3 coding DNA: TGTGCCAGCAGCGTTGTATACCCACAAGATACGCAGTATTTT. It yields the protein CASSVVYPQDTQYF.

This chain links TRBV28 with TRBJ1-1; weak D call: TRBD1 (5 bases). The V end lost 7 bases, the J end lost 7 bases, and 16 bases lay between the germline ends. Germline CDR1 MDHEN, CDR2 SYDVKM. The CDR3 runs 13 residues. CDR3 in DNA: TGTGCCAGCACCCGGGGCAACGGGGGTGAAGCTTTCTTT. The encoded protein is CASTRGNGGEAFF.

This rearrangement joins TRBV19 to TRBJ2-3; TRBD1 agrees at 7 bases. V dropped 5 bases and J dropped 8; count of bases not matched to a gene: 7. The CDR3 is 13 residues long. Germline CDR1 and CDR2: LNHDA and SQIVND (reference sequence). The CDR3 sequence: CASSDRAPGTQYF. The CDR3, as DNA: TGTGCCAGTAGTGACAGGGCCCCCGGTACGCAGTATTTT.

The rearrangement links TRBV5-4 to TRBJ1-2, with D possibly TRBD1 on 6 matching bases. Trimming stripped 0 bases from V and 6 bases from J, with 15 bases between. The CDR3 spans 15 residues. Per the germline V gene, CDR1 is SGHNT and CDR2 is YYREEE (reference sequence). The DNA for the CDR3 is TGTGCCAGCAGCTTGGGAGCGGACAGCCTCAATGGCTACACCTTC. Translation: CASSLGADSLNGYTF.

Comments on this clone: In the same sample, other DNA sequences code for this CDR3. The V call is TRBV2, the J call TRBJ1-1; D is possibly TRBD1 (6 bases). CDR1 is SNHLY and CDR2 is FYNNEI in the germline V gene. The CDR3 length is 15 residues. Trimming cost V 6 bases and J 4 bases, with 18 bases left between them. CDR3 DNA: TGTGCCAGCAGGCCCGGGACACTGAGGGGCACTGAAGCTTTCTTT. This sequence encodes CASRPGTLRGTEAFF. Full variable domain (outside the CDR3, taken from reference TRBV2 and TRBJ1-1): EPEVTQTPSHQVTQMGQEVILRCVPISNHLYFYWYRQILGQKVEFLVSFYNNEISEKSEIFDDQFSVERPDGSNFTLKIRSTKLEDSAMYFCASRPGTLRGTEAFFGQGTRLTVV.

This clone was recorded only once. This chain uses TRBV9 with TRBJ1-2, with D possibly matching TRBD1 (5 bases). Trimming removed 0 bases at V and 8 bases at J, with 20 bases between. CDR3 size: 16 residues. Germline lookup yields CDR1 SGDLS and CDR2 YYNGEE. CDR3 in DNA: TGTGCCAGCAGCGTAGCGGATCTATGGGGGGTTGGGGGCTACACCTTC. Residues: CASSVADLWGVGGYTF.